This T cell receptor beta chain originates from a study of blood T cell repertoires in COVID-19. This CDR3 spans 14 amino acids. Per the germline V gene, CDR1 is SGHRS and CDR2 is YFSETQ. The germline V and J ends were trimmed by 1 base and 3 bases, with 10 bases remaining between them. Sequencing was performed with immunoSEQ multiplex PCR; in TCRdb, only in-frame clones are kept and a portion is missing. The sample includes fewer than 100,000 clones, roughly 85% of them seen just once. The sample was peripheral blood. V and J are TRBV5-1 and TRBJ1-1, with D tentatively TRBD1 (6 bases). This TCR was recovered from a man in his sixties with acute or convalescent COVID-19. CDR3 nucleotide sequence: TGCGCCAGCAGCTTGACGGACAGCTACACTGAAGCTTTCTTT. Encoded protein: CASSLTDSYTEAFF.